In its sample, the clone carrying this T cell receptor beta chain was seen a few times. Sequenced material consisted of expressed TCRB transcripts (all of the isolated RNA was reverse transcribed). TCRdb keeps only in-frame clones here, not all; method: immunoSEQ multiplex PCR. Of about 930,000 clones in the sample, about a sixth were seen once. The record originates from a study of beta chain features in type 1 diabetes. Per the germline V gene, CDR1 is MNHEY and CDR2 is SVGAGI. This CDR3 is built from 16 residues. After removal of 4 bases from V and 5 bases from J, the junction contained 9 bases not matched to a gene.

This receptor was identified in a woman aged 18-35 years in good health. The sequenced sample consisted of naive CD4+ T cells from blood. The chain uses TRBV6-5 and TRBJ2-5; 11 bases match TRBD2. The CDR3 sequence is CASSSGTSGLRETQYF. The CDR3 bases are TGTGCCAGCAGTTCCGGGACTAGCGGACTCAGGGAGACCCAGTACTTC.